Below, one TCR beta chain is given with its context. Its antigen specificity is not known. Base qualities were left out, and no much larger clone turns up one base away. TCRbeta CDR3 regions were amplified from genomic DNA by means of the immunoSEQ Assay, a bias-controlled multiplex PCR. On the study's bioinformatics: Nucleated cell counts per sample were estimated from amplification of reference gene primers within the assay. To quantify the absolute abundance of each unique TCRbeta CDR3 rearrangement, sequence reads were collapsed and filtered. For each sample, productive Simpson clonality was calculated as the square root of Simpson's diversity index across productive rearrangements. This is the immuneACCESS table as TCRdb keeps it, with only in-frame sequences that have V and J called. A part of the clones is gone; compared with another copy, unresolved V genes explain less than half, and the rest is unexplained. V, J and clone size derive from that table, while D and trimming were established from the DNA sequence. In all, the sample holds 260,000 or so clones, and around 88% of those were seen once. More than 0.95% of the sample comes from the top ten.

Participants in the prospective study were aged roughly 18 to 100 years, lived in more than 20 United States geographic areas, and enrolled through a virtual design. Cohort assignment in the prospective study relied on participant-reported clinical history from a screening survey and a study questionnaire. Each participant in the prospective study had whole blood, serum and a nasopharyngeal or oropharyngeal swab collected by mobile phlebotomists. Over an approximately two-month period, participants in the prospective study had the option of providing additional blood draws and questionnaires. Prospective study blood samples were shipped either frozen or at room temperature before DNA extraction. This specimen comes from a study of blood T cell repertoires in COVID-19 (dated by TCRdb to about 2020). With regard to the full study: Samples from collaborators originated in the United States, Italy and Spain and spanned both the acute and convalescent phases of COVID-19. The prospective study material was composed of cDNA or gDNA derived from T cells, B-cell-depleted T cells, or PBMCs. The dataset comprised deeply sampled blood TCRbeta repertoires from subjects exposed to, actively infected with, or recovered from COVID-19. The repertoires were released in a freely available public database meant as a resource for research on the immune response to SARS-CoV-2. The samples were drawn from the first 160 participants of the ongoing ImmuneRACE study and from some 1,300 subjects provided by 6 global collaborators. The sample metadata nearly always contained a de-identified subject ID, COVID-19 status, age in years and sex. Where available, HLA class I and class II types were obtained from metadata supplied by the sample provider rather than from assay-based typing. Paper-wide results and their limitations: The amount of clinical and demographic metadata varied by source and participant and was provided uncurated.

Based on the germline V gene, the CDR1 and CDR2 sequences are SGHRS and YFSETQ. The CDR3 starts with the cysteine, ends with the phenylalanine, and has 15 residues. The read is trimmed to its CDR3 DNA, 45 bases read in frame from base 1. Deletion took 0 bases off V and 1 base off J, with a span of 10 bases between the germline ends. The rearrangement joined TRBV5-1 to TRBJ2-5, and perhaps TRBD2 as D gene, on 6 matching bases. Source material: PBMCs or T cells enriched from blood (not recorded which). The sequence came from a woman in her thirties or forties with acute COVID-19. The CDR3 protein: CASSLADSGQETQYF. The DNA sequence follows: TGCGCCAGCAGCTTGGCCGATAGCGGCCAAGAGACCCAGTACTTC.